These 2 T cell receptor beta chains were all obtained from the same sample, sequenced in a study of T cell responses to AZD1222 COVID-19 vaccine (dated by TCRdb to the early 2020s). Taken with the paper, the label for time point translates to: about 28 days (+/-7) after the second vaccine dose. Reading the label with the study, this specimen's treatment or condition is: meningococcal conjugate vaccine given as trial control. The library relied on the immunoSEQ multiplex PCR assay. This is the immuneACCESS table as TCRdb keeps it, with only in-frame sequences that have V and J called. A part of the clones is gone; compared with another copy, unresolved V genes explain less than half, and the rest is unexplained. Counted in this sample were around 220,000 clones; approximately 94% of them appeared once. The top ten constitute around 1.8% of the sample. The source material was peripheral blood, sampled 28 days after the second dose of the MenACWY control vaccine. The receptor set was obtained from an adult who received the MenACWY meningococcal vaccine as a control.

The chain combines TRBV5-4 with TRBJ1-2, with 8 nucleotides matching TRBD1. V dropped 1 base and J dropped 4; count of bases not matched to a gene: 9. The CDR3 runs 16 residues. Germline V gene data show CDR1 as SGHNT and CDR2 as YYREEE (reference sequence). The CDR3 region has the DNA TGTGCCAGCAGCTTGCCCCGACAGGGGAGCAGCTATGGCTACACCTTC. As protein: CASSLPRQGSSYGYTF.

This chain links TRBV6-5 with TRBJ1-6; 7 bases agree with TRBD1. Per germline, CDR1 MNHEY and CDR2 SVGAGI. The CDR3 is made up of 14 amino acids. V trimming: 8 bases; J trimming: 10 bases; junction bases outside the gene matches: 11. The CDR3 nucleotides read TGTGCCAGCTCGAAACAGGGGAAAGGATCACCCCTCCACTTT. Residues: CASSKQGKGSPLHF.